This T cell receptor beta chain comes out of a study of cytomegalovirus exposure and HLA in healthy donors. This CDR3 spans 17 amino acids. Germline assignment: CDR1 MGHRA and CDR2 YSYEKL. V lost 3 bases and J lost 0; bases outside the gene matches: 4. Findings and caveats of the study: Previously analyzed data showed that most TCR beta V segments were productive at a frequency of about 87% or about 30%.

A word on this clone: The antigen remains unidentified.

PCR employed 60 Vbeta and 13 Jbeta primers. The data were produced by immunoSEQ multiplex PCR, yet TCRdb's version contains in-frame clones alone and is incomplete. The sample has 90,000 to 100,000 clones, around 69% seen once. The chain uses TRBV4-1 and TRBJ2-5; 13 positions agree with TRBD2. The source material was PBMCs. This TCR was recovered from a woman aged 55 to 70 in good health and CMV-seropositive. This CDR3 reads CASSQGLAGRYQETQYF. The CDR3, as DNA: TGCGCCAGCAGCCAGGGACTAGCGGGGAGATACCAAGAGACCCAGTACTTC.